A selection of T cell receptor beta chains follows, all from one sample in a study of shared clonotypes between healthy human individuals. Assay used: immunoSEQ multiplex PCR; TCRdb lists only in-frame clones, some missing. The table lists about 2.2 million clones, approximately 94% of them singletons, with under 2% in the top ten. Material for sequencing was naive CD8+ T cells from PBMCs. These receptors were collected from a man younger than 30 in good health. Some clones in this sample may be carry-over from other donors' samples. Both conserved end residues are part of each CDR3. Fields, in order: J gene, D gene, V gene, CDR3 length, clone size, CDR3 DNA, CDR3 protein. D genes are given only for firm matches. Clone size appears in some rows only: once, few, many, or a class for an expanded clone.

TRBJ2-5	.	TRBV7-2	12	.	TGTGCCAGCAGAGGTCTCCAAGAGACCCAGTACTTC	CASRGLQETQYF
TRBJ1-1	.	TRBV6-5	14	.	TGTGCCAGCAGTTACTCAGAGCGGGCGGGTGAAGCTTTCTTT	CASSYSERAGEAFF
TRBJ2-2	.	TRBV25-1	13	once	TGTGCCAGCAGTTGGGGAAACACCGGGGAGCTGTTTTTT	CASSWGNTGELFF
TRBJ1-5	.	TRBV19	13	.	TGTGCCAGTAAAGATAAGGTCAATCAGCCCCAGCATTTT	CASKDKVNQPQHF
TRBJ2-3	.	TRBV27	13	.	TGTGCCAGCAGTTTACAGGGAGCAGATACGCAGTATTTT	CASSLQGADTQYF
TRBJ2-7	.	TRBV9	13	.	TGTGCCAGCAGCCCGGGGTGGTACGACGAGCAGTACTTC	CASSPGWYDEQYF
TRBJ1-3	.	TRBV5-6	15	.	TGTGCCAGCAGCTTTCCTGGGTCTTCTGGAAACACCATATATTTT	CASSFPGSSGNTIYF
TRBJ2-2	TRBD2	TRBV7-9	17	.	TGTGCCAGCAGCTGGGGGACTAGCGGGAGAGAAAACGGGGAGCTGTTTTTT	CASSWGTSGRENGELFF
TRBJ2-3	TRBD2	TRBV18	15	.	TGTGCCAGCTCCGCTGGTAGCGGGATCCCAGATACGCAGTATTTT	CASSAGSGIPDTQYF
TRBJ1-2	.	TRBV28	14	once	TGTGCCAGCAGTTTATACTCAGGGTCCTATGGCTACACCTTC	CASSLYSGSYGYTF
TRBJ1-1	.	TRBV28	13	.	TGTGCCAGCAAACCCTCCCCGAACACTGAAGCTTTCTTT	CASKPSPNTEAFF
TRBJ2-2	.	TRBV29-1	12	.	TGCAGCGTTGATCAGGGAACCGGGGAGCTGTTTTTT	CSVDQGTGELFF
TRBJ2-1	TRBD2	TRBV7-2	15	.	TGTGCCAGCAGCTTTACTAGCGCCCCCTACAATGAGCAGTTCTTC	CASSFTSAPYNEQFF
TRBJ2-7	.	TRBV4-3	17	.	TGCGCCAGCAGCCAAGGATATGGTAGCATGAGCTCCTACGAGCAGTACTTC	CASSQGYGSMSSYEQYF
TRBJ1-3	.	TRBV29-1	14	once	TGCAGCGTTGCCGGTTCGTCGGCTGGAAACACCATATATTTT	CSVAGSSAGNTIYF
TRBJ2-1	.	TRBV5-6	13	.	TGTGCCAGCAGCTTGACCCGGGTAAATGAGCAGTTCTTC	CASSLTRVNEQFF
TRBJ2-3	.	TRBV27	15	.	TGTGCCAGCAGTACGTTGGGGGCTAGCGTCGGTACGCAGTATTTT	CASSTLGASVGTQYF
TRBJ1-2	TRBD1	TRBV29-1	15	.	TGCAGCGTCGACGGGACAGGGGCTAAGAATGATGGCTACACCTTC	CSVDGTGAKNDGYTF
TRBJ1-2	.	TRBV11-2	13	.	TGTGCCAGCAGCCCCCAGCGGGGCTATGGCTACACCTTC	CASSPQRGYGYTF
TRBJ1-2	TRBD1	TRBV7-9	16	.	TGTGCCAGCAGCCCACCGCCCGGGACAGGGTTTGGTGGCTACACCTTC	CASSPPPGTGFGGYTF
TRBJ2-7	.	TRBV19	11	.	TGTGCCAGTAGTATTGGTAACGAGCAGTACTTC	CASSIGNEQYF
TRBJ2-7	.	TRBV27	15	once	TGTGCCAGCAGTTTCGGAGCTTGGGAAGGTTACGAGCAGTACTTC	CASSFGAWEGYEQYF
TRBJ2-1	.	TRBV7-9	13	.	TGTGCCAGCAGCTTACCCTCAGGGAGGGAGCAGTTCTTC	CASSLPSGREQFF
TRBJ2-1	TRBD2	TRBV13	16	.	TGTGCCAGCAGCCCGGATACTAGCGGAAACTACAATGAGCAGTTCTTC	CASSPDTSGNYNEQFF
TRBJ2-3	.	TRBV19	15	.	TGTGCCAGTAGTATAGCCACAGTGAGCACAGATACGCAGTATTTT	CASSIATVSTDTQYF
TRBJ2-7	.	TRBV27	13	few	TGTGCCAGCAGTTTAGGGGGATCCTACGAGCAGTACTTC	CASSLGGSYEQYF
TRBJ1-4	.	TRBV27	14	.	TGTGCCAGCAGTCCCCTGGGACAAAGGGAAAAACTGTTTTTT	CASSPLGQREKLFF
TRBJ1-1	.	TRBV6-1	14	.	TGTGCCAGCAGTGTTCTAGGGTCAGGGGCCGAAGCTTTCTTT	CASSVLGSGAEAFF
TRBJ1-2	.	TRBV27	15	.	TGTGCCAGCAGTGGGGGGGATTCTCCAAACTATGGCTACACCTTC	CASSGGDSPNYGYTF
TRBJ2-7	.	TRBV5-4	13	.	TGTGCCAGCAGCCCTGACAACTCCTACGAGCAGTACTTC	CASSPDNSYEQYF
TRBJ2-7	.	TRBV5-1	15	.	TGCGCCAGCAGCCCTTTAGCGGAGCTTACCTACGAGCAGTACTTC	CASSPLAELTYEQYF